This T cell receptor (beta chain) is from a study of CXCR3-negative and CXCR3-positive naive CD8 T cells. At the level of the study: The total count of TRB reads reached 120 million to 150 million, and each library contributed about 1.5 +/- 0.3 million.

The length of the CDR3 is 19 residues. From germline, CDR1 is LGHNA and CDR2 YSLEER. Each TRB cDNA library was prepared by 5' RACE (with UMI labels). TCRdb reprocessed the 5' RACE reads and stores each CDR3 protein as one record, lacking DNA. The sample table sets out more than 65,000 distinct CDR3 sequences. This chain connects TRBV4-3 to TRBJ2-1; TCRdb proposes TRBD2, but this gene call is untestable without DNA. This receptor was obtained from a human donor in good health. Some clones in this sample may be carry-over from other donors' samples. The sequenced sample was naive CXCR3- CD8+ T cells from blood. Subset specified: CD45RO-CCR7+CD27+CD95- naive CD8+ T cells lacking CXCR3 (TNR3-). CDR3 in amino acids: CASSQSGTSEILSYNEQFF.